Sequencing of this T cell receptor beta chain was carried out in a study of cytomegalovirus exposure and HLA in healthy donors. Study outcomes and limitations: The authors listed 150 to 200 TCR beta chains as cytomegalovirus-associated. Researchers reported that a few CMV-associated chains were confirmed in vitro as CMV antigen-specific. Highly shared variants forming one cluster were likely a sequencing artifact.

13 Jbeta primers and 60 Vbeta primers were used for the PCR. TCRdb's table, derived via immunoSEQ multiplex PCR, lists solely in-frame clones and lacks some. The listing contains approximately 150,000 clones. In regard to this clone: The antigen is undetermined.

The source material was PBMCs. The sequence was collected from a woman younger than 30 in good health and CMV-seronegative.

The CDR3 DNA reads as TGTGCCAGCAGCTTAGACGGAGTGAACACTGAAGCTTTCTTT. Its translation is CASSLDGVNTEAFF. This chain joins TRBV7-8 and TRBJ1-1; D not resolved. Trimming shortened V by 1 base and J by 0 bases, and 6 bases separated the two germline ends. The V gene's germline CDR1 is SGHVS and CDR2 FQNEAQ. The CDR3 has 14 residues.